These 25 T cell receptor beta chains were sequenced from one sample in a study of T-cell memory formation after mild COVID-19 (dated by TCRdb to the early 2020s). Receptors were amplified or captured by 5' RACE. TCRdb lists the instrument as Illumina NovaSeq 6000. In TCRdb, the public reads were trimmed at Q25 with fastp and aligned with MiXCR, with productive beta chains retained. When rows share a CDR3 protein, they turn into one entry using the most common DNA and genes. Here the sample has around 510,000 distinct CDR3 sequences; roughly a fifth occur a single time. Clones ranked in the top ten supply about 8.4% of the sample. Input material: PBMCs or a T cell subset sorted from them (not recorded which). These receptor sequences come from an adult woman who had mild COVID-19 (a few samples of this study predate the infection). The sample titles of this study are shuffled in the database, so cell type and time point are left out; the donor was told from shared clones.

This clonotype has a handful of counts. The chain carries TRBV6-1 and TRBJ2-6, with 7 nucleotides matching TRBD1. CDR1 is MNHNS and CDR2 is SASEGT in the germline V gene. V shed 5 bases and J 4 bases; nucleotides not matched to a gene: 5. The CDR3 extends over 15 amino acids. This chain's CDR3 is CASSRTGVGANVLTF. The CDR3 DNA reads TGTGCCAGCAGTCGAACAGGGGTAGGGGCCAACGTCCTGACTTTC.

DNA for the CDR3: TGTGCCAGCAGCGTACTTAGCGGGGGGGTGCAAGAGACCCAGTACTTC. Encoded protein: CASSVLSGGVQETQYF. V gene TRBV9 combines with J gene TRBJ2-5; 11 nucleotides line up with TRBD2. The germline V gene has CDR1 SGDLS and CDR2 YYNGEE. The J segment lost 2 bases and the V segment lost 1 base, leaving 4 bases of the junction unmatched. This CDR3 has 16 residues.

V usage is TRBV30 and J usage is TRBJ1-2; TRBD1 matches at 7 bases. V shed 7 bases and J 0 bases; nucleotides not matched to a gene: 8. This CDR3 contains 14 residues. The germline V gene encodes CDR1 GTSNPN and CDR2 SVGIG (reference sequence). CDR3: CASPTGIANYGYTF. The CDR3 DNA is TGTGCCTCCCCGACAGGGATAGCTAACTATGGCTACACCTTC.

The V and J genes are TRBV27 and TRBJ2-7; 12 bases map to TRBD2. The germline gives CDR1 MNHEY, CDR2 SMNVEV (reference sequence). V gave up 6 bases and J gave up 0 bases; unmatched junction bases: 6. The CDR3 contains 16 residues. The CDR3 nucleotides are TGTGCCAGCAGAGAGCGGACTAGCGGGAACTCCTACGAGCAGTACTTC. It specifies CASRERTSGNSYEQYF.

The table lists this clonotype with a few counts. The V gene is TRBV7-6, the J gene TRBJ2-2; 8 bases agree with TRBD2. Germline CDR1 reads SGHVS; CDR2 reads FNYEAQ. The CDR3 is made up of 18 amino acids. Trimming took 5 bases from V and 3 from J; bases not matched to a gene: 14. CDR3 in DNA: TGTGCCAGCAGCCCTTCTTTGCCCGGGAGGGTGGACACCGGGGAGCTGTTTTTT. Translated, it gives CASSPSLPGRVDTGELFF.

This clonotype has more than one count but fewer than ten. The V and J genes are TRBV7-2 and TRBJ2-1; D gene uncertain. From germline, CDR1 is SGHTA and CDR2 FQGNSA. Trimming removed 3 bases at V and 3 bases at J, with 12 bases between. There are 15 residues in the CDR3. The CDR3 sequence: CASSFSSGGYNEQFF. The DNA of the CDR3 is TGTGCCAGCAGCTTTTCGTCAGGCGGCTACAATGAGCAGTTCTTC. Looking up the rest from reference TRBV7-2 and TRBJ2-1 gives the full variable domain: GAGVSQSPSNKVTEKGKDVELRCDPISGHTALYWYRQSLGQGLEFLIYFQGNSAPDKSGLPSDRFSAERTGGSVSTLTIQRTQQEDSAVYLCASSFSSGGYNEQFFGPGTRLTVL.

The chain uses TRBV9 and TRBJ2-2; 7 nucleotides line up with TRBD1. CDR1 and CDR2 from the germline V gene are SGDLS and YYNGEE. This CDR3 is 16 amino acids long. With 3 bases clipped from V and 1 base from J, the junction kept 6 bases outside the gene matches. The CDR3 region has the DNA TGTGCCAGCAGCGACATACAGGGGATGAACACCGGGGAGCTGTTTTTT. Translated: CASSDIQGMNTGELFF.

This sequence joins TRBV7-6 and TRBJ1-4; possibly TRBD1 for D (6 bases). V was shortened by 0 bases and J by 12 bases, with 11 bases between the two germline ends. The germline gives CDR1 SGHVS, CDR2 FNYEAQ. CDR3 length equals 13 residues. CDR3 sequence: CASSLAIKGELFF. CDR3 sequence (DNA): TGTGCCAGCAGCTTAGCGATAAAGGGGGAACTGTTTTTT.

This clonotype was recorded a few times. The rearrangement uses TRBV7-9 and TRBJ2-3; D is tentatively TRBD1 or TRBD2 (5 bases each). V lost 11 bases and J lost 10, with 16 bases in between. The CDR3 is 11 amino acids. Germline V gene lookup returns CDR1 SEHNR and CDR2 FQNEAQ (reference sequence). In nucleotides, the CDR3 is TGTGCCCTCTCCCGGGACGCGGCGCAGTATTTT. This gives the protein CALSRDAAQYF.

The chain links TRBV2 to TRBJ1-5; D ambiguous. CDR3 length: 15 amino acids. V gave up 4 bases and J gave up 3 bases, with 13 bases separating them. Per germline, CDR1 SNHLY and CDR2 FYNNEI. CDR3 nucleotides: TGTGCCAGCAGTGGTAGAGGAGGGAACAATCAGCCCCAGCATTTT. The encoded protein is CASSGRGGNNQPQHF.

The chain recombines TRBV18 with TRBJ1-1; D is unclear. Germline loops: CDR1 KGHSH, CDR2 LQKENI. V was clipped by 3 bases and J by 3 bases, with 14 bases between them. The CDR3 runs to 15 residues. Here the CDR3 DNA reads TGTGCCAGCTCACCCCCAGCCACGAGCTACACTGAAGCTTTCTTT. Amino acids: CASSPPATSYTEAFF.

The table lists this clonotype with a few counts. The genes are TRBV10-3 and TRBJ2-1, with D maybe TRBD2 (6 bases). Trimming took 11 bases from V and 6 from J, leaving 14 bases between them. The CDR3 contains 12 residues. The germline gives CDR1 ENHRY, CDR2 SYGVKD. CDR3 region: CASRLGSNEQFF. The DNA for the CDR3 is TGTGCCTCTAGACTAGGGAGCAATGAGCAGTTCTTC.

CDR3: CASTGQWGDEQFF. In nucleotides, the CDR3 is TGTGCCAGCACAGGACAGTGGGGCGATGAGCAGTTCTTC. The J gene is TRBJ2-1, the V gene TRBV19; D might be TRBD1 (6 bases). The CDR3 is 13 amino acids. Germline CDR1 reads LNHDA; CDR2 reads SQIVND (reference sequence). V shed 9 bases and J shed 8 bases, with 17 bases lying between them.

This clonotype was found a few times. The chain recombines TRBV7-3 with TRBJ2-1; 14 bases match TRBD2. Germline CDR1 is SGHTA and CDR2 is FQGTGA. This CDR3 has 18 amino acids. The J segment lost 1 base and the V segment lost 1 base, leaving 3 bases of the junction unmatched. CDR3 sequence (DNA): TGTGCCAGCAGCTTAAAGACTAGCGGGGGGGCGTCCTACAATGAGCAGTTCTTC. Translation gives CASSLKTSGGASYNEQFF.

This clonotype appeared a few times. The chain carries TRBV2 and TRBJ2-1; TRBD2 matches 10 bases. CDR1 and CDR2 from the germline V gene are SNHLY and FYNNEI. With V trimmed by 2 bases and J by 15 bases, 7 bases remained unmatched. The CDR3 extends over 13 amino acids. In nucleotides, the CDR3 is TGTGCCAGCAGTGAAACCGCTAGCGGGAGTGGGTTCTTC. This codes for CASSETASGSGFF.

This clonotype was seen more than once but under ten times. The chain carries TRBV6-6 and TRBJ1-1, with 8 bases identical to TRBD1. Germline V CDR1 and CDR2: MNHNY, SVGAGI (reference sequence). The V gene end was trimmed by 5 bases and the J gene end by 3 bases; junction bases not matched to a gene: 5. CDR3 size: 14 residues. CDR3 residues: CASSPQGADTEAFF. CDR3 in DNA: TGTGCCAGCAGTCCGCAGGGGGCTGACACTGAAGCTTTCTTT.

The chain joins TRBV10-3 to TRBJ2-1, with D possibly TRBD2 on 6 matching bases. Germline assignment: CDR1 ENHRY and CDR2 SYGVKD. CDR3 size: 10 residues. V was cut by 8 bases and J by 7 bases, with 6 bases left in between. In DNA form, the CDR3 reads TGTGCCATCGGGGGGAATGAGCAGTTCTTC. This sequence encodes CAIGGNEQFF.

The chain links TRBV9 to TRBJ2-7; D gene uncertain. With 0 bases removed from V and 6 bases from J, the gap between germline ends came to 10 bases. The CDR3 is 13 residues long. Germline CDR1 is SGDLS and CDR2 is YYNGEE. CDR3 nucleotides: TGTGCCAGCAGCGTAGCGGTTAGCTCCGAGCAGTACTTC. Translated, it gives CASSVAVSSEQYF.

This clonotype was observed a handful of times. The chain has TRBV4-1 and TRBJ1-2; no reliable D call. Trimming stripped 1 base from V and 4 bases from J, with 13 bases between. In germline, CDR1 is MGHRA, CDR2 YSYEKL. This CDR3 is 15 amino acids long. The CDR3 protein is CASSQVNGHGYGYTF. The CDR3 DNA reads TGCGCCAGCAGCCAAGTGAACGGTCACGGCTATGGCTACACCTTC.

This clonotype was counted between two and nine times. The chain is built from TRBV29-1 and TRBJ2-5; TRBD2 might be the D (6 bases). The V end lost 7 bases, the J end lost 0 bases, and 9 bases lay between the germline ends. CDR1 and CDR2 (germline): SQVTM, ANQGSEA. The CDR3 runs to 12 residues. In DNA form, the CDR3 reads TGCAGCGCTAGGACTAACCAAGAGACCCAGTACTTC. Its translation: CSARTNQETQYF.

This clonotype appeared once. The V call is TRBV7-6, the J call TRBJ2-7; TRBD1 matches at 7 bases. The CDR3 length is 15 residues. Trimming removed 4 bases from V and 5 bases from J; junction bases left unmatched: 11. Germline lookup yields CDR1 SGHVS and CDR2 FNYEAQ. CDR3 bases: TGTGCCAGCAGCTCCCAAGTGGACAGGCCCCACGAGCAGTACTTC. Protein product: CASSSQVDRPHEQYF.

The chain carries TRBV19 and TRBJ2-3; TRBD2 might be the D (6 bases). V lost 9 bases and J 0 bases, leaving 10 bases between the germline ends. Germline loops: CDR1 LNHDA, CDR2 SQIVND (reference sequence). The CDR3 runs to 13 residues. CDR3 sequence (DNA): TGTGCCAGCTCGGGACTCAGCACAGATACGCAGTATTTT. Its protein product is CASSGLSTDTQYF.

In this sample, this clonotype turned up many times. The chain is built from TRBV29-1 and TRBJ2-1; D is unclear. Germline loops: CDR1 SQVTM, CDR2 ANQGSEA. The CDR3 totals 13 residues. V lost 8 bases and J lost 9, with 20 bases in between. Here the CDR3 reads CSLVGSYSFEQFF. In DNA, the CDR3 is TGCAGCCTTGTAGGTAGTTACTCCTTTGAGCAGTTCTTC.

This clonotype was counted only a few times. The chain combines TRBV7-6 with TRBJ2-1; 7 positions agree with TRBD2. J lost 5 bases, V lost 1 base, and 2 bases had no gene match. Looked up from germline, CDR1 is SGHVS and CDR2 is FNYEAQ. The CDR3 has 14 residues. Written as DNA, the CDR3 is TGTGCCAGCAGCTTAGAGCGGGATGACAATGAGCAGTTCTTC. It yields the protein CASSLERDDNEQFF.

This sequence joins TRBV7-9 and TRBJ2-5; 11 bases are a match to TRBD2. CDR3 length equals 15 residues. CDR1 is SEHNR and CDR2 is FQNEAQ in the germline V gene (reference sequence). The trim removed 5 bases at V and 4 bases at J, leaving 6 bases unmatched. The CDR3 region is CASSPALAGGETQYF. As DNA, the CDR3 is TGTGCCAGCAGCCCTGCTCTAGCGGGGGGAGAGACCCAGTACTTC.